The 7 T cell receptor beta chains below all came from one sample that was sequenced in a study of blood T cell repertoires in COVID-19 (dated by TCRdb to 2018 to 2021). The library was produced with the immunoSEQ multiplex PCR assay. TCRdb obtained this table from immuneACCESS and retained in-frame rearrangements with V and J assigned. These tables miss some clones; where compared with another copy, unresolved V genes account for less than half of the shortfall, and the remainder is unexplained. This sample comprises 100,000 or so clones, roughly 84% of them detected only once. The ten largest account for just under 2% of the sample. The sample was peripheral blood. The source of these receptors is a man between 65 and 85 years old with active or convalescent COVID-19.

The table lists this clone with a few counts. Here the CDR3 DNA reads TGCAGCGTCCCCGGGACTAGCGGGGTAGAGACCCAGTACTTC. This codes for CSVPGTSGVETQYF. The V call is TRBV29-1, the J call TRBJ2-5, with 13 nucleotides matching TRBD2. The CDR3 has 14 residues. J lost 4 bases, V lost 6 bases, and 5 bases had no gene match. Germline assignment: CDR1 SQVTM and CDR2 ANQGSEA.

CDR3 sequence (DNA): TGTGCCAGCAGTGAAGCGCTTGGGACAAGGGGGTTCGGCTACACCTTC. Translation: CASSEALGTRGFGYTF. This chain uses TRBV2 with TRBJ1-2, with a tentative D call TRBD1 (6 bases). Between the trimmed V and J ends, which lost 0 bases and 8 bases, there was a span of 19 bases. Germline-derived CDR1 and CDR2 are SNHLY and FYNNEI. The CDR3 runs 16 residues. The full variable domain, its missing parts supplied by reference TRBV2 and TRBJ1-2, is EPEVTQTPSHQVTQMGQEVILRCVPISNHLYFYWYRQILGQKVEFLVSFYNNEISEKSEIFDDQFSVERPDGSNFTLKIRSTKLEDSAMYFCASSEALGTRGFGYTFGSGTRLTVV.

The rearrangement joins TRBV27 to TRBJ2-1, with 14 bases lining up with TRBD2. V shed 7 bases and J 5 bases; nucleotides not matched to a gene: 4. Germline CDR1 reads MNHEY; CDR2 reads SMNVEV (reference sequence). The CDR3 totals 15 residues. DNA of the CDR3: TGTGCCAGCATGACTAGCGGGGGGGTTCACAATGAGCAGTTCTTC. Translated: CASMTSGGVHNEQFF.

The gene calls are TRBV2 and TRBJ1-5; no reliable D call. V lost 2 bases and J 6 bases, leaving 14 bases between the germline ends. This CDR3 region has 15 residues. Germline CDR1 reads SNHLY; CDR2 reads FYNNEI. CDR3 sequence reads: CASSERMGGSQPQHF. The CDR3 nucleotides read TGTGCCAGCAGTGAAAGGATGGGAGGCAGTCAGCCCCAGCATTTT. Using reference TRBV2 and TRBJ1-5 for the parts outside the CDR3, the full variable domain is EPEVTQTPSHQVTQMGQEVILRCVPISNHLYFYWYRQILGQKVEFLVSFYNNEISEKSEIFDDQFSVERPDGSNFTLKIRSTKLEDSAMYFCASSERMGGSQPQHFGDGTRLSIL.

The chain is built from TRBV11-3 and TRBJ2-7; possibly TRBD2 for D (5 bases). This CDR3 region has 15 residues. V was pared by 5 bases and J by 0 bases, with 14 bases between. From germline, CDR1 is SGHNT and CDR2 YENEEA. In DNA form, the CDR3 reads TGTGCCAGCAGCCCTGGACGGGGAGTCTCCTACGAGCAGTACTTC. It translates to CASSPGRGVSYEQYF.

This CDR3 is CASSAPNTREPQIYGYTF. The CDR3 DNA is TGTGCCAGCAGCGCCCCAAATACTCGGGAGCCGCAGATCTATGGCTACACCTTC. This chain joins TRBV2 and TRBJ1-2; D uncertain. Germline V gene sequence: CDR1 SNHLY, CDR2 FYNNEI. Trimming pared 6 bases from V and 4 bases from J, leaving 27 bases between. The CDR3 is 18 amino acids.

The J gene is TRBJ2-2, the V gene TRBV3-1 (or the pseudogene TRBV3-2); 9 nucleotides agree with TRBD2. The trim removed 3 bases at V and 8 bases at J, leaving 4 bases unmatched. The V gene's germline CDR1 is LGHDT and CDR2 YNNKEL (reference sequence). CDR3 length: 14 residues. DNA of the CDR3: TGTGCCAGCAGCCAGGCAACTAGCGGGGGGGAGCTGTTTTTT. Protein sequence: CASSQATSGGELFF.